This T cell receptor (beta chain) stems from a study of PD-L1 blockade in urothelial cancer. Across the whole study: Blood analysis took place 3 weeks (second dose) and 6 weeks after treatment start. General study findings and limits: Durable benefit was linked to greater 3-week expansion of tumor-associated blood clones.

In regard to this clone: Antigen unknown.

Measured with immunoSEQ multiplex PCR; TCRdb has only the in-frame clones, and not every one. The table lists some 71,000 clones, around 90% of them singletons. V lost 7 bases, J lost 8 bases, and 10 bases stayed unmatched. The CDR3 sequence is 14 residues long. Germline V gene data show CDR1 as MDHEN and CDR2 as SYDVKM. This chain uses TRBV28 with TRBJ2-1, with 8 bases identical to TRBD1. The material sequenced was PBMCs, taken around atezolizumab (anti-PD-L1) treatment. The receptor's source is a man between 60 and 70 years old with urothelial cancer. CDR3 sequence (DNA): TGTGCCAGCATTCTGACAGGGGTTAATCATGAGCAGTTCTTC. As protein: CASILTGVNHEQFF.